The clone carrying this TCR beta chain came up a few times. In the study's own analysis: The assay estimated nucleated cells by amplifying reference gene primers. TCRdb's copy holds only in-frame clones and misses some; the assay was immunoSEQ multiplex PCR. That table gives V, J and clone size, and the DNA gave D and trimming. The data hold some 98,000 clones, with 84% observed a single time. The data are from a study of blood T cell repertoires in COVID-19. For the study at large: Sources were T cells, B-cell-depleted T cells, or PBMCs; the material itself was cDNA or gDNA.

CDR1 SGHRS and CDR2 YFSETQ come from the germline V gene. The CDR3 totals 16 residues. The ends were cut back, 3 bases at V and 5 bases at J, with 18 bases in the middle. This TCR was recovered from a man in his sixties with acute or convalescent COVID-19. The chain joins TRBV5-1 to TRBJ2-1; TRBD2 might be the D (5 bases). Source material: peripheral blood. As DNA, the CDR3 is TGCGCCAGCAGCTCGCAAGTTCGGGGTTTGGACAATGAGCAGTTCTTC. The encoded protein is CASSSQVRGLDNEQFF.